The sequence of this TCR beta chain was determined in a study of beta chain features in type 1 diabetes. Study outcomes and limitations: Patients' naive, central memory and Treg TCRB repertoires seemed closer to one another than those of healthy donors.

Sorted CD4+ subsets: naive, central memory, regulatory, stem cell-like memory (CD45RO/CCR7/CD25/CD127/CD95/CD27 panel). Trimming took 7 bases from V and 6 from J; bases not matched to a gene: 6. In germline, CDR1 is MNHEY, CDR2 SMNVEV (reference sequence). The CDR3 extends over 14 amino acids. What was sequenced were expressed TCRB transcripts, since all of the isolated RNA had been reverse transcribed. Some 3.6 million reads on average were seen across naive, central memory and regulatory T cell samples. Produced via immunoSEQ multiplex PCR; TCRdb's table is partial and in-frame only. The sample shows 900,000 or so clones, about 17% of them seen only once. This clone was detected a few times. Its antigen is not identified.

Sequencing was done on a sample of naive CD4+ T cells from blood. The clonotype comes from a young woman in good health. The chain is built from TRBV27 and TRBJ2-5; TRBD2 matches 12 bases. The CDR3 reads CASIATSGSQTQYF. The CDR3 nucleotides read TGTGCCAGCATCGCGACTAGCGGGAGTCAGACCCAGTACTTC.